Below, 25 T cell receptor beta chains from the same sample are listed, as sequenced in a study of Graves' ophthalmopathy and Graves' hyperthyroidism. Amplified material comprised TCR beta CDR3 regions derived from RNA transcripts. HTBI primers were used in a first-round RT-PCR, which preceded a second-round multiplex PCR. TCRdb ran MiXCR on the multiplex PCR reads and lists one entry per CDR3 protein. The repertoire holds about 660,000 distinct CDR3 sequences, with under 50% as singletons. Sequenced sample: peripheral blood. These receptors came from an adult man with Graves' ophthalmopathy.

The J gene is TRBJ1-5, the V gene TRBV30, with TRBD1 as a possible D gene (5 bases). Per germline, CDR1 GTSNPN and CDR2 SVGIG (reference sequence). CDR3 length equals 13 residues. Between the trimmed V and J ends, which lost 6 bases and 5 bases, there was a span of 14 bases. CDR3 sequence reads: CACSQGLDQPQHF. CDR3 bases: TGTGCCTGTAGCCAGGGATTAGATCAGCCCCAGCATTTT.

The chain combines TRBV24-1 with TRBJ2-7, with 12 bases identical to TRBD1. Germline V lookup: CDR1 KGHDR, CDR2 SFDVKD. The CDR3 consists of 15 residues. With 4 bases clipped from V and 4 bases from J, the junction kept 4 bases outside the gene matches. This CDR3 is CATSEGDRGRYEQYF. The CDR3 DNA follows: TGTGCCACCAGTGAAGGGGACAGGGGGCGTTACGAGCAGTACTTC.

This clonotype was seen more than once but under ten times. The rearrangement links TRBV7-3 to TRBJ1-4; D remains ambiguous. V was trimmed by 2 bases and J by 7 bases, leaving 5 bases between them. The CDR3 consists of 12 residues. Germline lookup yields CDR1 SGHTA and CDR2 FQGTGA. CDR3 region: CASSLESEKLFF. The CDR3 region has the DNA TGTGCCAGCAGCTTAGAGAGTGAAAAACTGTTTTTT.

Notes on this clonotype: Germline is not matched at one junction end, which may reflect a read error. The rearrangement uses TRBV7-8 and TRBJ1-3; no definite D call. The CDR3 is 15 residues long. Per the germline V gene, CDR1 is SGHVS and CDR2 is FQNEAQ. CDR3 DNA sequence: TGTGCCAGCAGCTTAGAGGCACCCTCTGGAAACGCCATATATTTT. The encoded protein is CASSLEAPSGNAIYF.

This clonotype was counted ten times or more. The chain employs TRBV19 and TRBJ1-5, with a tentative D call TRBD1 (5 bases). The germline gives CDR1 LNHDA, CDR2 SQIVND (reference sequence). This CDR3 is 15 amino acids long. The V end lost 5 bases, the J end lost 6 bases, and 17 bases lay between the germline ends. The CDR3 loop is CASSYDTLGGQPQHF. In DNA, the CDR3 is TGTGCCAGTAGTTACGACACCCTCGGGGGTCAGCCCCAGCATTTT.

There are many counts of this clonotype. The rearrangement links TRBV29-1 to TRBJ1-1; tentative D call: TRBD1 (6 bases). CDR3 length: 13 amino acids. Germline assignment: CDR1 SQVTM and CDR2 ANQGSEA. The CDR3: CRVRGTGWSEAFF. The CDR3 DNA is TGCAGGGTCAGGGGAACGGGCTGGAGTGAAGCTTTCTTT.

This clonotype has a count of ten or more. The V gene is TRBV7-9, the J gene TRBJ1-1, with D unclear. Trimming took 2 bases from V and 10 from J, leaving 11 bases between them. The CDR3 has 12 residues. Per germline, CDR1 SEHNR and CDR2 FQNEAQ (reference sequence). This chain's CDR3 is CASSLKWPVAFF. DNA for the CDR3: TGTGCCAGCAGCTTAAAGTGGCCTGTAGCTTTCTTT. Full variable domain (missing parts from reference TRBV7-9 and TRBJ1-1): DTGVSQNPRHKITKRGQNVTFRCDPISEHNRLYWYRQTLGQGPEFLTYFQNEAQLEKSRLLSDRFSAERPKGSFSTLEIQRTEQGDSAMYLCASSLKWPVAFFGQGTRLTVV.

Comment on this clonotype: Given a much more abundant clone one base away, this may be a read error. V and J are TRBV12-3 or TRBV12-4 and TRBJ2-5; D remains ambiguous. The CDR3 runs 14 residues. Between the trimmed V and J ends, which lost 3 bases and 2 bases, there was a span of 10 bases. The CDR3 coding sequence is TGTGCCAGCAGTTTTTGGGGAAGGCAAGAGACCCAGTACTTC. Residues: CASSFWGRQETQYF.

This clonotype was found many times. V is TRBV29-1 and J is TRBJ1-4, with D possibly matching TRBD1 (5 bases). CDR1 and CDR2 from the germline V gene are SQVTM and ANQGSEA. Trimming shortened V by 3 bases and J by 7 bases, and 12 bases separated the two germline ends. CDR3 length equals 13 residues. Written as DNA, the CDR3 is TGCAGCGTTGAGAAGGGGATCGGTGAAAAACTGTTTTTT. Protein sequence: CSVEKGIGEKLFF.

The chain carries TRBV5-6 and TRBJ2-2; D possibly corresponds to TRBD1 (6 bases). From germline, CDR1 is SGHDT and CDR2 YYEEEE. Trimming stripped 4 bases from V and 6 bases from J, with 22 bases between. The CDR3 runs 17 residues. The CDR3 nucleotides read TGTGCCAGCAGCCGACAGGAACATTTCAGGATCCCCGGGGAGCTGTTTTTT. Translated: CASSRQEHFRIPGELFF. Full variable domain (missing parts from reference TRBV5-6 and TRBJ2-2): DAGVTQSPTHLIKTRGQQVTLRCSPKSGHDTVSWYQQALGQGPQFIFQYYEEEERQRGNFPDRFSGHQFPNYSSELNVNALLLGDSALYLCASSRQEHFRIPGELFFGEGSRLTVL.

The chain couples TRBV9 to TRBJ1-2, with D possibly TRBD1 on 5 matching bases. CDR1 is SGDLS, CDR2 YYNGEE, per germline. V was shortened by 0 bases and J by 7 bases, with 13 bases between the two germline ends. The CDR3 sequence is 14 residues long. CDR3 sequence reads: CASSVATGRGGYTF. The CDR3 DNA sequence: TGTGCCAGCAGCGTAGCCACGGGGCGGGGTGGCTACACCTTC.

The chain is built from TRBV30 and TRBJ2-2, with 10 bases aligning to TRBD2. Unmatched junction bases numbered 7, after V lost 3 bases and J lost 3 bases. This CDR3 is 16 amino acids long. From germline, CDR1 is GTSNPN and CDR2 SVGIG (reference sequence). The DNA for the CDR3 is TGTGCCTGGAGAGGCTGGCTAGCGGGAGACACCGGGGAGCTGTTTTTT. It encodes CAWRGWLAGDTGELFF.

The rearrangement joins TRBV29-1 to TRBJ2-7; D unresolved. The V and J ends lost 8 bases and 1 base respectively, with 6 bases between them. The CDR3 runs 10 residues. Germline V gene sequence: CDR1 SQVTM, CDR2 ANQGSEA. The CDR3 loop is CSLDSYEQYF. The CDR3 region has the DNA TGCAGCTTGGATTCCTACGAGCAGTACTTC.

The V gene is TRBV10-2, the J gene TRBJ1-5, with no clear D. The CDR3 totals 14 residues. Germline-derived CDR1 and CDR2 are WSHSY and SAAADI. Trimming shortened V by 7 bases and J by 0 bases, and 10 bases separated the two germline ends. CDR3 amino acids: CASTPGGSNQPQHF. DNA for the CDR3: TGCGCCAGCACCCCGGGAGGTAGCAATCAGCCCCAGCATTTT.

The chain combines TRBV29-1 with TRBJ2-7; D is ambiguous. Deletions cut 3 bases from V and 0 bases from J, with 9 bases between. The CDR3 runs 13 residues. Germline V gene sequence: CDR1 SQVTM, CDR2 ANQGSEA. CDR3 coding DNA: TGCAGCGTTGAGACCGACAACTCCTACGAGCAGTACTTC. It translates to CSVETDNSYEQYF.

In its sample, this clonotype was seen many times. The V call is TRBV29-1, the J call TRBJ2-7; no clear D gene. From germline, CDR1 is SQVTM and CDR2 ANQGSEA. The length of the CDR3 is 12 residues. The V end was cut by 7 bases, the J end by 1 base, with 11 bases between. The CDR3 bases are TGCAGCGCACTTGACTCATCCTACGAGCAGTACTTC. Its translation: CSALDSSYEQYF.

With regard to this clonotype: A much bigger clone sits one base away, suggesting this may be a read error. V and J are TRBV5-6 and TRBJ1-1; D is uncertain. The CDR3 length is 15 residues. The germline CDR1 and CDR2 sequences are SGHDT and YYEEEE. V gave up 4 bases and J gave up 1 base, with 14 bases separating them. For the CDR3, the DNA is TGTGCCAGCAGCAGGGTGAAGTCCAGGAACACTGAAGCTTTCTTT. Translating gives CASSRVKSRNTEAFF.

This clonotype occurred once. This is likely a read error, given that the CDR3 carries no conserved phenylalanine or tryptophan at its end. The CDR3, as DNA: TGTGCCAGCAGTTACCTCCCCGTGGATAGCAATCAGCCCCAGCATCTT. Encoded protein: CASSYLPVDSNQPQHL. V and J are TRBV6-6 and TRBJ1-5; D not resolved. This CDR3 is built from 16 residues. Germline V gene lookup returns CDR1 MNHNY and CDR2 SVGAGI (reference sequence). Trimming cost V 2 bases and J 0 bases, with 11 bases left between them.

This clonotype came up a few times. J is TRBJ2-7 and V is TRBV20-1; D possibly corresponds to TRBD1 (7 bases). V lost 4 bases, J lost 0 bases, and 13 bases lay in between. From germline, CDR1 is DFQATT and CDR2 SNEGSKA (reference sequence). The CDR3 contains 14 residues. In DNA, the CDR3 is TGCAGTGCTACAGGGGGGATGAGCTCCTACGAGCAGTACTTC. As protein: CSATGGMSSYEQYF.

The V gene is TRBV5-5, the J gene TRBJ1-5; 7 bases are shared with TRBD1. The CDR3 has 15 residues. Germline loops: CDR1 SGHKS, CDR2 YYEKEE (reference sequence). The V segment lost 2 bases and the J segment 2 bases; nucleotides outside the gene matches: 4. CDR3 in DNA: TGTGCCAGCAGCTTTGAAGGGGGCGGCAATCAGCCCCAGCATTTT. Its protein product is CASSFEGGGNQPQHF. Full variable domain (remainder filled in from reference TRBV5-5 and TRBJ1-5): DAGVTQSPTHLIKTRGQQVTLRCSPISGHKSVSWYQQVLGQGPQFIFQYYEKEERGRGNFPDRFSARQFPNYSSELNVNALLLGDSALYLCASSFEGGGNQPQHFGDGTRLSIL.

There are many counts of this clonotype. V is TRBV12-3 or TRBV12-4 and J is TRBJ1-6; 9 nucleotides line up with TRBD1. The CDR3 extends over 15 amino acids. After removal of 1 base from V and 11 bases from J, the junction contained 6 bases not matched to a gene. In DNA, the CDR3 is TGTGCCAGCAGTTTAGGGGGGACAGGGTACCCACCCCTCCACTTT. Its translation: CASSLGGTGYPPLHF.

This chain connects TRBV11-1 to TRBJ2-7; D not resolved. Germline loops: CDR1 SGHAT, CDR2 FQDESV (reference sequence). Trimming took off 8 bases at V and 2 bases at J, with 16 bases between the two ends. The CDR3 runs 14 residues. In nucleotides, the CDR3 is TGTGCCAGCTCACCACTTACCAGCACCTACGAGCAGTACTTC. Amino acids: CASSPLTSTYEQYF.

V and J are TRBV9 and TRBJ1-4; D gene uncertain. V shed 0 bases and J shed 4 bases, with 10 bases lying between them. Per germline, CDR1 SGDLS and CDR2 YYNGEE. This CDR3 spans 15 amino acids. The CDR3 DNA sequence: TGTGCCAGCAGCGTAGCTCAGGACCTTAATGAAAAACTGTTTTTT. Its translation: CASSVAQDLNEKLFF.

V gene TRBV7-9 combines with J gene TRBJ1-1, with D unclear. V was trimmed by 5 bases and J by 8 bases, leaving 12 bases between them. Germline CDR1 SEHNR, CDR2 FQNEAQ (reference sequence). The CDR3 is 12 amino acids. The DNA of the CDR3 is TGTGCCAGCAGCCAACCGGACCCAGAAGCTTTCTTT. Protein: CASSQPDPEAFF.

This chain links TRBV10-3 with TRBJ1-3; 9 bases are a match to TRBD1. The CDR3 is made up of 16 amino acids. The germline CDR1 and CDR2 sequences are ENHRY and SYGVKD. The ends lost 7 bases at V and 0 bases at J; junction bases unmatched: 7. For the CDR3, the DNA is TGTGCCATCAAACGGGACAGGGCCAACTCTGGAAACACCATATATTTT. It encodes CAIKRDRANSGNTIYF.